These 27 T cell receptor beta chains originate from one sample sequenced in a study of T-cell memory formation after mild COVID-19. TCRdb used MiXCR to reprocess the 5' RACE reads, holding one entry per CDR3 protein. The top ten clones hold roughly 25% of a sample with about 140,000 distinct CDR3 sequences, 20% to 25% of them seen once. The sequenced material came from PBMCs or a T cell subset sorted from them (not recorded which). These receptors all stem from an adult woman who had mild COVID-19 (a few samples of this study predate the infection). Cell type and time point are not known.

The chain recombines TRBV7-9 with TRBJ2-5, with TRBD1 identical over 7 bases. The CDR3 runs 14 residues. Trimming removed 6 bases from V and 5 bases from J; junction bases left unmatched: 9. Per the germline V gene, CDR1 is SEHNR and CDR2 is FQNEAQ (reference sequence). The CDR3 DNA follows: TGTGCCAGCAGACCTGGGACAGCCCCGGAGACCCAGTACTTC. Translation gives CASRPGTAPETQYF.

For the CDR3, the DNA is TGTGCCAGCAGCGTTAGTTCAGCTCATGAGCAGTTCTTC. This encodes CASSVSSAHEQFF. V gene TRBV9 combines with J gene TRBJ2-1, with D hard to call. The V gene's germline CDR1 is SGDLS and CDR2 YYNGEE. V was cut by 2 bases and J by 8 bases, with 11 bases left in between. This CDR3 has 13 residues.

The chain combines TRBV15 with TRBJ2-3; 7 bases are a match to TRBD2. CDR3 length: 19 amino acids. Germline CDR1 reads LNHNV; CDR2 reads YYDKDF (reference sequence). V lost 0 bases to trimming and J lost 0 bases; unmatched junction nucleotides: 12. The CDR3 DNA reads TGTGCCACCAGCAGAGATCGTGGTAGCGGGTTGGCTAGCACAGATACGCAGTATTTT. Translation gives CATSRDRGSGLASTDTQYF.

This chain uses TRBV2 with TRBJ2-3, with 10 positions matching TRBD2. The junction had 6 bases not matched to a gene; V was cut back by 3 bases and J by 0 bases. Germline V CDR1 and CDR2: SNHLY, FYNNEI. This CDR3 has 17 amino acids. The CDR3 sequence: CASSDLLAGLSTDTQYF. The CDR3 DNA is TGTGCCAGCAGTGACCTACTAGCGGGATTAAGCACAGATACGCAGTATTTT.

There are a few counts of this clonotype. The gene calls are TRBV2 and TRBJ2-1, with 7 bases aligning to TRBD1. The CDR3 sequence is 14 residues long. From germline, CDR1 is SNHLY and CDR2 FYNNEI. V gave up 4 bases and J gave up 2 bases; unmatched junction bases: 2. CDR3 region: CASSAGTAYNEQFF. The CDR3, as DNA: TGTGCCAGCAGTGCGGGGACAGCCTACAATGAGCAGTTCTTC.

This clonotype was seen more than once but under ten times. The CDR3 loop is CASSEGLADTDTQYF. DNA of the CDR3: TGTGCCAGCAGTGAGGGACTAGCGGACACAGATACGCAGTATTTT. This rearrangement joins TRBV12-3 or TRBV12-4 to TRBJ2-3; 11 bases match TRBD2. V shed 5 bases and J 2 bases; nucleotides not matched to a gene: 3. The CDR3 sequence is 15 residues long.

This clonotype was seen at least ten times. The chain is built from TRBV20-1 and TRBJ2-5, with 16 bases that match TRBD2. The ends lost 4 bases at V and 5 bases at J; junction bases unmatched: 16. The CDR3 length is 19 residues. From germline, CDR1 is DFQATT and CDR2 SNEGSKA (reference sequence). The CDR3 spells CSAKIIPGLAGGTEETQYF. CDR3 DNA: TGCAGTGCTAAAATCATTCCGGGACTAGCGGGAGGGACTGAGGAGACCCAGTACTTC.

The chain carries TRBV7-9 and TRBJ2-1, with 9 bases that match TRBD1. V gave up 6 bases and J gave up 7 bases; unmatched junction bases: 7. CDR3 size: 14 residues. The germline CDR1 and CDR2 sequences are SEHNR and FQNEAQ (reference sequence). Written as DNA, the CDR3 is TGTGCCAGCAGGTTCGACAGGGGGATGAATGAGCAGTTCTTC. Its translation: CASRFDRGMNEQFF.

This clonotype has a single count. The chain uses TRBV6-2 or TRBV6-3 and TRBJ2-7; 7 nucleotides agree with TRBD2. Trimming removed 5 bases from V and 6 bases from J; junction bases left unmatched: 13. This CDR3 is 15 amino acids long. Germline loops: CDR1 MNHEY, CDR2 SVGEGT. The CDR3 reads CASSRSTGLLVEQYF. DNA for the CDR3: TGTGCCAGCAGTCGGTCCACGGGACTATTGGTCGAGCAGTACTTC.

This clonotype was detected a few times. The rearrangement joins TRBV12-3 or TRBV12-4 to TRBJ1-1; D gene uncertain. V lost 3 bases, J lost 11 bases, and 16 bases lay in between. The CDR3 sequence is 13 residues long. In DNA, the CDR3 is TGTGCCAGCAGTTTTATACCCTCGCGGGTCGCTTTCTTT. Its translation is CASSFIPSRVAFF.

The rearrangement uses TRBV4-3 and TRBJ2-1, with D possibly being TRBD2 (5 bases). Trimming took off 1 base at V and 7 bases at J, with 14 bases between the two ends. This CDR3 region has 15 residues. CDR1 LGHNA and CDR2 YSLEER come from the germline V gene. The CDR3 protein is CASSQVYEGMNEQFF. DNA for the CDR3: TGCGCCAGCAGCCAAGTGTACGAGGGAATGAATGAGCAGTTCTTC.

This clonotype has a handful of counts. This chain connects TRBV11-2 to TRBJ1-4; D not certain. Trimming pared 0 bases from V and 8 bases from J, leaving 19 bases between. Germline CDR1 and CDR2: SGHAT and FQNNGV. This CDR3 has 17 residues. The CDR3 region is CASSLDGSLGLYEKLFF. In DNA form, the CDR3 reads TGTGCCAGCAGCTTAGATGGCAGTCTGGGTTTGTACGAAAAACTGTTTTTT.

This clonotype turned up a few times. This chain links TRBV6-1 with TRBJ1-3; no clear D. The CDR3 contains 15 residues. The germline V and J ends were trimmed by 2 bases and 0 bases, with 8 bases remaining between them. The germline V gene has CDR1 MNHNS and CDR2 SASEGT. This chain's CDR3 is CASSEHPSSGNTIYF. CDR3 sequence (DNA): TGTGCCAGCAGTGAACATCCCTCCTCTGGAAACACCATATATTTT.

Only a few counts were recorded for this clonotype. The rearrangement uses TRBV30 and TRBJ2-7, with a weak D call TRBD1 (6 bases). The V gene lost 0 bases and the J gene lost 2 bases, with 11 bases spanning the gap. CDR1 is GTSNPN and CDR2 is SVGIG in the germline V gene (reference sequence). The CDR3 length is 14 residues. The CDR3 nucleotides read TGTGCCTGGAGTGTCTCAGGGGACCCCTACGAGCAGTACTTC. Translated: CAWSVSGDPYEQYF.

This clonotype was recorded a few times. V is TRBV5-1 and J is TRBJ2-1; 8 bases align to TRBD1. The length of the CDR3 is 19 residues. After removal of 0 bases from V and 0 bases from J, the junction contained 11 bases not matched to a gene. Germline V CDR1 and CDR2: SGHRS, YFSETQ. CDR3 residues: CASSLEGTGRRDSYNEQFF. CDR3 in DNA: TGCGCCAGCAGCTTGGAAGGGACAGGTCGTCGGGACTCCTACAATGAGCAGTTCTTC.

The CDR3 region has the DNA TGTGCCAGCAGTAGGTGGGGATACGAGCAGTACTTC. Encoded protein: CASSRWGYEQYF. V and J are TRBV27 and TRBJ2-7; D gene uncertain. Trimming left V 5 bases short and J 4 bases short, with 9 bases between. Germline V CDR1 and CDR2: MNHEY, SMNVEV (reference sequence). CDR3 length equals 12 residues.

This clonotype was seen a handful of times. The genes are TRBV27 and TRBJ2-7, with no clear D. Germline V gives CDR1 MNHEY, CDR2 SMNVEV (reference sequence). The CDR3 covers 12 residues. V was pared by 6 bases and J by 2 bases, with 8 bases between. The CDR3 loop is CASSQAPYEQYF. The CDR3 coding sequence is TGTGCCAGCAGCCAGGCCCCCTACGAGCAGTACTTC.

This clonotype was recorded a few times. CDR3 residues: CASSLEYSVQETQYF. The CDR3, as DNA: TGTGCCAGCAGCTTAGAGTACTCGGTACAAGAGACCCAGTACTTC. The chain links TRBV11-2 to TRBJ2-5; D is undetermined. The V end was cut by 0 bases, the J end by 2 bases, with 10 bases between. This CDR3 spans 15 amino acids. Germline CDR1 SGHAT, CDR2 FQNNGV.

This clonotype was counted only a few times. The rearrangement uses TRBV20-1 and TRBJ2-1; D not resolved. Germline loops: CDR1 DFQATT, CDR2 SNEGSKA (reference sequence). The CDR3 is 13 amino acids. The ends were cut back, 8 bases at V and 2 bases at J, with 13 bases in the middle. The CDR3 loop is CSSHAPTYNEQFF. DNA of the CDR3: TGCAGTTCCCACGCGCCCACCTACAATGAGCAGTTCTTC.

This clonotype was counted only a few times. The CDR3 spells CASSLVNSEQFF. The CDR3 coding sequence is TGTGCCAGCAGCTTAGTCAACTCAGAGCAGTTCTTC. V and J are TRBV7-9 and TRBJ2-1; D unresolved. Germline-derived CDR1 and CDR2 are SEHNR and FQNEAQ (reference sequence). CDR3 length equals 12 residues. Between the trimmed V and J ends, which lost 1 base and 10 bases, there was a span of 8 bases.

The chain joins TRBV28 to TRBJ2-5, with D perhaps TRBD2 (6 bases). CDR3 length: 14 amino acids. CDR1 MDHEN and CDR2 SYDVKM come from the germline V gene. V lost 7 bases and J 2 bases, leaving 14 bases between the germline ends. As DNA, the CDR3 is TGTGCCAGCACCCTTGAGGGACTGCAAGAGACCCAGTACTTC. Amino acids: CASTLEGLQETQYF.

This clonotype has only a few counts. This chain's CDR3 is CASSPGLSRAETQYF. The CDR3 DNA reads as TGTGCCAGCAGTCCGGGACTCTCGAGGGCAGAGACCCAGTACTTC. The chain employs TRBV6-2 or TRBV6-3 and TRBJ2-5, with D perhaps TRBD2 (6 bases). Per germline, CDR1 MNHEY and CDR2 SVGEGT. Trimming took off 5 bases at V and 4 bases at J, with 17 bases between the two ends. The CDR3 extends over 15 amino acids.

The V call is TRBV7-9, the J call TRBJ2-7, with 8 bases lining up with TRBD1. CDR3 length: 14 residues. Germline trimming cut 4 bases from V and 2 bases from J; bases unmatched to any gene: 4. CDR1 SEHNR and CDR2 FQNEAQ come from the germline V gene (reference sequence). The DNA for the CDR3 is TGTGCCAGCAGCTCGACAGGGGTAGCCTACGAGCAGTACTTC. This codes for CASSSTGVAYEQYF.

The sample holds a few counts of this clonotype. The chain employs TRBV7-9 and TRBJ2-5; TRBD1 matches at 7 bases. CDR1 is SEHNR, CDR2 FQNEAQ, per germline (reference sequence). The CDR3 spans 15 residues. V lost 6 bases, J lost 5 bases, and 12 bases stayed unmatched. The CDR3 DNA sequence: TGTGCCAGCAGTTCTTTACAGGGGTCGGAGGAGACCCAGTACTTC. It encodes CASSSLQGSEETQYF.

The chain combines TRBV12-3 or TRBV12-4 with TRBJ1-1; weak D call: TRBD1 (6 bases). V dropped 5 bases and J dropped 5 bases, with 15 bases sitting between them. The CDR3 extends over 14 amino acids. CDR3 protein: CASSPGGGWTEAFF. Here the CDR3 DNA reads TGTGCCAGCAGTCCGGGGGGGGGCTGGACTGAAGCTTTCTTT.

In this sample, this clonotype turned up a few times. One end of the junction fails to match germline, which may point to a read error. This chain joins TRBV20-1 and TRBJ2-3; D gene unclear. This CDR3 spans 13 amino acids. Germline V CDR1 and CDR2: DFQATT, SNEGSKA (reference sequence). CDR3: CSARDGFTARGDF. The CDR3 region has the DNA TGCAGTGCTAGAGATGGGTTTACGGCCCGAGGTGATTTT.

This clonotype was observed a handful of times. V gene TRBV10-3 combines with J gene TRBJ2-7, with TRBD1 matching 11 bases. V shed 0 bases, J shed 7 bases, and the junction held 11 bases outside the gene matches. The germline gives CDR1 ENHRY, CDR2 SYGVKD. The CDR3 covers 17 residues. The chain's CDR3 is CAISESVVGQGAWEQYF. The CDR3 bases are TGTGCCATCAGTGAGTCGGTCGTCGGACAGGGGGCTTGGGAGCAGTACTTC.